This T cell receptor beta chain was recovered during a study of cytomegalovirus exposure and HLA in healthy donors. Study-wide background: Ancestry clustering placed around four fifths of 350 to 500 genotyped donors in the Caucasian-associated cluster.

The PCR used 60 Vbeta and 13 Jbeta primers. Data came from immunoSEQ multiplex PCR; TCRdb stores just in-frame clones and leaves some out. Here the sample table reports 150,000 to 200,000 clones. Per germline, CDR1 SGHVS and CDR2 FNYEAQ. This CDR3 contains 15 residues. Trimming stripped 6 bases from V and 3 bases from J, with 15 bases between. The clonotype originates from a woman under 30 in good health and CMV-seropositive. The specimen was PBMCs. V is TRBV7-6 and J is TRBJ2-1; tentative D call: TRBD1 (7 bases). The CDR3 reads CASSPRQGGYNEQFF. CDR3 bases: TGTGCCAGCAGTCCTCGACAGGGAGGCTACAATGAGCAGTTCTTC.